This is a list of T cell receptor beta chains from one sample in a study of the immune and genomic landscape of osteosarcoma. The protocol was immunoSEQ multiplex PCR, while the TCRdb copy is restricted to in-frame clones and leaves out a portion. Of about 2,300 clones detected, approximately 79% appear once; the ten largest clones hold less than 15%. The source material was osteosarcoma tumor tissue from the lung. These receptors were taken from a human donor with osteosarcoma. Each CDR3 is given with its conserved first and last residue. The order of the fields is clone size, J gene, CDR3 length, D gene, V gene, CDR3 DNA, CDR3 protein. The D gene is left open where the match is weak. The size field is filled for only some rows; it gives once, few, many or a size class.

>once|TRBJ2-1|15|.|TRBV6-4
TGTGCCAGCACCGCGAACGGGGAGAATTACAATGAGCAGTTCTTC
CASTANGENYNEQFF
>once|TRBJ2-1|17|.|TRBV11-2
TGTGCCAGCAGCTTAGAAGGGGGGTGGGGCCCCTACAATGAGCAGTTCTTC
CASSLEGGWGPYNEQFF
>.|TRBJ1-1|14|.|TRBV4-1
TGCGCCAGCAGCCCAGGACAGCAGAACACTGAAGCTCTCTTT
CASSPGQQNTEALF
>.|TRBJ1-6|15|.|TRBV19
TGTGCCAGTAGTATAGGGGTTGGGGAAAATTCACCCCTCCACTTT
CASSIGVGENSPLHF
>.|TRBJ1-1|14|.|TRBV6-5
TGTGCCAGCAGTAGCGGATCGGTGAACACTGAAGCTTTCTTT
CASSSGSVNTEAFF
>.|TRBJ2-3|15|.|TRBV7-9
TGTGCCAGCAGCCCCCACAGCGCCCAGGGAGATACGCAGTATTTT
CASSPHSAQGDTQYF
>.|TRBJ2-2|18|.|TRBV5-6
TGTGCCAGCAGCTTCTTTGGACATGACCATTTGAACACCGGGGAGCTGTTTTTT
CASSFFGHDHLNTGELFF
>.|TRBJ1-1|14|.|TRBV7-6
TGTGCCAGCAGAGACGGAGGCATGAACACTGAAGCTTTCTTT
CASRDGGMNTEAFF
>.|TRBJ1-4|16|TRBD1|TRBV11-2
TGTGCCAGCAGCTTAGGGACAGGGCAAACTAATGAAAAACTGTTTTTT
CASSLGTGQTNEKLFF
>.|TRBJ1-5|12|.|TRBV7-5
TGTGCCAGCAGCCCCCATGGTCAGCCCCAGCATTTT
CASSPHGQPQHF
>.|TRBJ1-6|14|TRBD1|TRBV10-1
TGCGCCAGCAGCCCGGGACAGGAGGCTTCACCCCTCCACTTT
CASSPGQEASPLHF
>.|TRBJ2-1|14|.|TRBV19
TGTGCCAGTAGTACTGCCGGGCGGGGTAATGAGCAGTTCTTC
CASSTAGRGNEQFF
>.|TRBJ1-1|17|TRBD1|TRBV19
TGTGCCAGTAGTTGGGGGACAGGGGGTTTCCTCAACACTGAAGCTTTCTTT
CASSWGTGGFLNTEAFF
>.|TRBJ1-1|15|TRBD1|TRBV7-9
TGTGCCAGCAGCAAACGACAGGGGTCTGGCACTGAAGCTTTCTTT
CASSKRQGSGTEAFF
>.|TRBJ2-2|12|.|TRBV7-9
TGTGCCAGCAGCTTAATGGTCGGGGAGCTGTTTTTT
CASSLMVGELFF
>.|TRBJ1-1|16|.|TRBV12-2
TGTGCAAGTCGCTCCCGGACCGACCTCGGAAGCACTGAAGCTTTCTTT
CASRSRTDLGSTEAFF
>.|TRBJ2-1|15|.|TRBV27
TGTGCCAGCAGTTTTGACCGGGGGAACGAGAATGAGCAGTTCTTC
CASSFDRGNENEQFF
>few|TRBJ1-1|12|.|TRBV5-1
TGCGCCAGCAGCGCGGTGAACACTGAAGCTTTCTTT
CASSAVNTEAFF
>.|TRBJ1-3|11|TRBD1|TRBV2
TGTGCCAGCAGTGGTTTGCGGACAGGATATTTT
CASSGLRTGYF
>.|TRBJ2-6|18|.|TRBV9
TGTGCCAGCAGCGAAAAACAGGGAATGGACTCTGGGGCCAACGTCCTGACTTTC
CASSEKQGMDSGANVLTF
>.|TRBJ2-2|14|.|TRBV7-3
TGTGCCAGCAGCCCTACAGGGAACACCGGGGAGCTGTTTTTT
CASSPTGNTGELFF
>few|TRBJ1-4|12|.|TRBV6-5
TGTGCCACCAGAAAAGCCGGGGAGAAACTGTTTTTT
CATRKAGEKLFF
>.|TRBJ1-1|14|.|TRBV5-1
TGCGCCAGCAGCGACTTAACAGCGAACACTGAAGCTTTCTTT
CASSDLTANTEAFF
>once|TRBJ2-5|14|TRBD2|TRBV5-1
TGCGCCAGCAGCGCGGGAGGGAGGCAAGAGACCCAGTACTTC
CASSAGGRQETQYF
>.|TRBJ2-1|18|TRBD2|TRBV9
TGTGCCAGCAGCGAGACCGGGACTAGCGGGGGACCTGGGTTTGAGCAGTTCTTC
CASSETGTSGGPGFEQFF
>.|TRBJ1-1|13|TRBD1|TRBV30
TGTGCCTGGGCGGGACAGGCGAACACTGAAGCTTTCTTT
CAWAGQANTEAFF
>.|TRBJ1-6|15|.|TRBV29-1
TGCAGCGTTGGTCCCGTCACAGGGCAGAATTCACCCCTCCACTTT
CSVGPVTGQNSPLHF
>few|TRBJ1-3|15|.|TRBV7-2
TGTGCCAGCAGTCCGGGGGTAGGGATCGGAAACACCATATATTTT
CASSPGVGIGNTIYF
>few|TRBJ1-2|14|TRBD1|TRBV6-5
TGTGCCAGCAATAAACAGGGGACCTCCTATGGCTACACCTTC
CASNKQGTSYGYTF
>.|TRBJ2-7|15|TRBD1|TRBV18
TGTGCCAGCTCACCACGTGGACAGGGGGGCGACGAGCAGTACTTC
CASSPRGQGGDEQYF
>.|TRBJ2-2|13|TRBD1|TRBV2
TGTGCCAGCAGTAGACAGGGCACCGGGGAGCTGTTTTTT
CASSRQGTGELFF
>.|TRBJ1-1|14|.|TRBV11-2
TGTGCCAGCAGCTTCGGACAGTTGAACACTGAAGCTTTCTTT
CASSFGQLNTEAFF
>.|TRBJ2-1|17|TRBD2|TRBV10-3
TGTGCCATCAGTGAGTCGATGGCGGGGGTTAACTACAATGAGCAGTTCTTC
CAISESMAGVNYNEQFF
>.|TRBJ2-7|15|.|TRBV5-6
TGTGCCAGCAGCCCCTGGGGCCCTCTCCGCCACGAGCAGTACTTC
CASSPWGPLRHEQYF
>large|TRBJ2-7|17|TRBD2|TRBV11-2
TGTGCCAGCAGCACGGGACTAGCGGGGGGCCGCTCCTACGAGCAGTACTTC
CASSTGLAGGRSYEQYF
>.|TRBJ1-1|16|.|TRBV27
TGTGCCAGCAGCCCTTATCGGGACGGCGGGAACACTGAAGCTTTCTTT
CASSPYRDGGNTEAFF
>.|TRBJ1-2|16|.|TRBV4-3
TGCGCCAGCAGCCAAGATGCCGACACTTTGAACTATGGCTACACCTTC
CASSQDADTLNYGYTF
>few|TRBJ1-2|16|TRBD1|TRBV5-4
TGTGCCAGCAGCAACCACGGGACAGGGGGAAACTATGGCTACACCTTC
CASSNHGTGGNYGYTF
>.|TRBJ1-4|15|.|TRBV6-1
TGTGCCAGCAGTGAAGCTCCAACCAAGGGGGAAAAACTGTTTTTT
CASSEAPTKGEKLFF
>once|TRBJ2-1|17|TRBD2|TRBV10-3
TGTGCCATCAGTGAGACGATGAGCGGGGGGCCTTACAATGAGCAGTTCTTC
CAISETMSGGPYNEQFF
>.|TRBJ2-3|13|.|TRBV11-2
TGTGCCAGCAGCTACGGACCCACAGATACGCAGTATTTT
CASSYGPTDTQYF
>.|TRBJ2-1|14|.|TRBV27
TGTGCCAGCAGTTTATCGAGTAGGGCCAATGAGCAGTTCTTC
CASSLSSRANEQFF
>.|TRBJ2-7|14|TRBD1|TRBV30
TGTGCCTGGAACGTGGGGACAGGGTCCTACGAGCAGTACTTC
CAWNVGTGSYEQYF
>.|TRBJ2-7|12|TRBD1|TRBV6-5
TGTGCCAGCAGTTGGTCAGGGGGCGAGCAGTACTTC
CASSWSGGEQYF
>.|TRBJ2-1|15|TRBD2|TRBV7-6
TGTGCCAGCAGCCCTCCGCGGGGGGGACCCTATGAGCAGTTCTTC
CASSPPRGGPYEQFF
>.|TRBJ1-6|19|.|TRBV2
TGTGCCAGCGGGGTAATGTTTACCAGCCCTACCTCCTATAATTCACCCCTCCACTTT
CASGVMFTSPTSYNSPLHF
>.|TRBJ1-2|17|.|TRBV2
TGTGCCAGCTCGTCACTTTTTGGGGGGCAGGGAGGCTATGGCTACACCTTC
CASSSLFGGQGGYGYTF
>.|TRBJ1-1|13|.|TRBV7-3
TGTGCCAGCAGCTCCCAGGAGGGGACTGAAGCTTTCTTT
CASSSQEGTEAFF
>few|TRBJ1-2|15|TRBD1|TRBV7-9
TGTGCCAGCAGCTTTACAGGGGGCGCAAACTATGGCTACACCTTC
CASSFTGGANYGYTF
>.|TRBJ1-2|15|.|TRBV5-1
TGCGCCAGCAGCTTGGTTGGAGAGGTCTCCTATGGCTACACCTTC
CASSLVGEVSYGYTF
>.|TRBJ2-3|16|TRBD2|TRBV6-5
TGTGCCAGCAGTTACGGCGGGGGGGCGGTTGTAGATACGCAGTATTTT
CASSYGGGAVVDTQYF